A single sample is the source of the 17 T cell receptor beta chains below, sequenced in a study of T cells in Graves' hyperthyroidism and ophthalmopathy. Using RNA transcripts as the source, TCR beta CDR3 regions were amplified. During a first-round RT-PCR of the TCR CDR3, the HTBI primer set was used. MiXCR, run by TCRdb on the multiplex PCR reads, gives a single entry per CDR3 protein. Seen here are hundreds of thousands of distinct CDR3 sequences, roughly an eighth observed once, and the top ten hold around 9.2%. The sequenced sample was blood. Source of these receptors: a woman aged 18-29 years with Graves' hyperthyroidism.

This clonotype was counted many times. The rearrangement links TRBV6-5 to TRBJ2-1; 10 nucleotides agree with TRBD2. Germline V CDR1 and CDR2: MNHEY, SVGAGI. Losses at the gene ends were 2 bases for V and 10 bases for J; bases not matched to a gene: 8. This CDR3 region has 15 residues. The CDR3 nucleotides are TGTGCCAGCAGTTACAAGCGGGGGGGAAAAGCGGAGCAGTTCTTC. Amino acid sequence: CASSYKRGGKAEQFF.

This clonotype was observed at least ten times. The chain recombines TRBV7-9 with TRBJ1-1, with no clear D. CDR3 size: 14 residues. Trimming pared 8 bases from V and 4 bases from J, leaving 17 bases between. The germline CDR1 and CDR2 sequences are SEHNR and FQNEAQ (reference sequence). In DNA form, the CDR3 reads TGTGCCAGCGGAGGGAAAGGCATTGGCACTGAAGCTTTCTTT. Translation gives CASGGKGIGTEAFF. Together with reference TRBV7-9 and TRBJ1-1, the CDR3 gives the full variable domain: DTGVSQNPRHKITKRGQNVTFRCDPISEHNRLYWYRQTLGQGPEFLTYFQNEAQLEKSRLLSDRFSAERPKGSFSTLEIQRTEQGDSAMYLCASGGKGIGTEAFFGQGTRLTVV.

The DNA of the CDR3 is TGTGCCACTCTAGGCGGCGGGAGGGCCAACAATGAGCAGTTCTTC. This gives the protein CATLGGGRANNEQFF. The chain recombines TRBV10-3 with TRBJ2-1; 9 bases fit TRBD2. V gave up 10 bases and J gave up 5 bases; unmatched junction bases: 12. The CDR3 is 15 amino acids. Per germline, CDR1 ENHRY and CDR2 SYGVKD.

This clonotype came up many times. This rearrangement joins TRBV7-9 to TRBJ1-2, with a weak D call TRBD1 (5 bases). This CDR3 spans 14 amino acids. V was shortened by 5 bases and J by 5 bases, with 15 bases between the two germline ends. Germline V lookup: CDR1 SEHNR, CDR2 FQNEAQ (reference sequence). CDR3 loop: CASSPSWGGYGYTF. The CDR3, as DNA: TGTGCCAGCAGCCCTTCATGGGGCGGGTATGGCTACACCTTC.

This clonotype has at least ten counts. V is TRBV6-1 and J is TRBJ1-6, with TRBD1 matching 10 bases. Germline V gene data show CDR1 as MNHNS and CDR2 as SASEGT. The CDR3 is 17 amino acids. Trimming removed 5 bases from V and 9 bases from J; junction bases left unmatched: 13. CDR3 protein: CASSKDRGRFLRSPLHF. DNA of the CDR3: TGTGCCAGCAGTAAAGACAGGGGGCGGTTTCTCCGTTCACCCCTCCACTTT.

The chain links TRBV10-3 to TRBJ1-2, with D possibly being TRBD1 (5 bases). Deletions cut 7 bases from V and 0 bases from J, with 15 bases between. The CDR3 loop spans 15 amino acids. The germline V gene has CDR1 ENHRY and CDR2 SYGVKD. The CDR3 here is CAITERDPSNYGYTF. Written as DNA, the CDR3 is TGTGCCATCACCGAAAGGGACCCCTCTAACTATGGCTACACCTTC.

The chain links TRBV19 to TRBJ2-1; D is perhaps TRBD1 or TRBD2 (5 bases each). With 5 bases removed from V and 10 bases from J, the gap between germline ends came to 18 bases. This CDR3 has 14 amino acids. Germline V lookup: CDR1 LNHDA, CDR2 SQIVND (reference sequence). CDR3 DNA sequence: TGTGCCAGTAGTTCAACCGGGACGTCCTCGGAGCAGTTCTTC. Protein: CASSSTGTSSEQFF. The whole variable domain, remainder taken from reference TRBV19 and TRBJ2-1, is DGGITQSPKYLFRKEGQNVTLSCEQNLNHDAMYWYRQDPGQGLRLIYYSQIVNDFQKGDIAEGYSVSREKKESFPLTVTSAQKNPTAFYLCASSSTGTSSEQFFGPGTRLTVL.

This clonotype was seen repeatedly, ten times or more. The genes are TRBV12-3 or TRBV12-4 and TRBJ1-1, with D unclear. This CDR3 is 12 amino acids long. With 3 bases removed from V and 5 bases from J, the gap between germline ends came to 7 bases. CDR3 DNA: TGTGCCAGCAGTTTGGAGGGTACTGAAGCTTTCTTT. Translating it yields CASSLEGTEAFF.

This clonotype was observed at least ten times. The chain employs TRBV3-1 and TRBJ2-1; 11 bases map to TRBD2. This CDR3 spans 15 amino acids. J lost 8 bases, V lost 4 bases, and 7 bases had no gene match. Germline CDR1 and CDR2: LGHDT and YNNKEL (reference sequence). The CDR3 loop is CASSRASGGFDEQFF. CDR3 nucleotide sequence: TGTGCCAGCAGCCGAGCTAGCGGGGGGTTTGATGAGCAGTTCTTC.

This clonotype was detected only a few times. CDR3 loop: CASSASAGLRTYEQYF. CDR3 in DNA: TGTGCCAGCAGCGCCTCGGCTGGCCTGAGAACCTACGAGCAGTACTTC. The chain joins TRBV9 to TRBJ2-7; D remains unclear. Germline values: CDR1 SGDLS, CDR2 YYNGEE. With 3 bases removed from V and 2 bases from J, the gap between germline ends came to 18 bases. The CDR3 totals 16 residues. Looking up the rest from reference TRBV9 and TRBJ2-7 gives the full variable domain: DSGVTQTPKHLITATGQRVTLRCSPRSGDLSVYWYQQSLDQGLQFLIQYYNGEERAKGNILERFSAQQFPDLHSELNLSSLELGDSALYFCASSASAGLRTYEQYFGPGTRLTVT.

This clonotype was picked up many times. V usage is TRBV27 and J usage is TRBJ1-5, with D uncertain. The CDR3 runs to 14 residues. Germline CDR1 and CDR2: MNHEY and SMNVEV (reference sequence). Trimming left V 2 bases short and J 2 bases short, with 7 bases between. The CDR3 region is CASSLLFGNQPQHF. The CDR3 nucleotides read TGTGCCAGCAGTTTACTGTTTGGCAATCAGCCCCAGCATTTT.

The V call is TRBV6-4, the J call TRBJ1-3, with unresolved D. CDR3 size: 14 residues. Germline CDR1 MRHNA, CDR2 SNTAGT. Trimming cost V 4 bases and J 8 bases, with 15 bases left between them. The CDR3 region is CASSAPGNGDTIYF. CDR3 coding DNA: TGTGCCAGCAGTGCCCCCGGGAATGGGGACACCATATATTTT.

The V call is TRBV24-1, the J call TRBJ2-3, with D perhaps matching TRBD2 (6 bases). The germline V gene encodes CDR1 KGHDR and CDR2 SFDVKD. This CDR3 region has 13 residues. Trimming cost V 5 bases and J 5 bases, with 10 bases left between them. In DNA form, the CDR3 reads TGTGCCACCAGTGGTCGGGGGATAGATACGCAGTATTTT. Translating gives CATSGRGIDTQYF.

This clonotype was detected many times. This chain connects TRBV6-1 to TRBJ2-7, with D maybe TRBD2 (6 bases). This CDR3 comprises 14 residues. V was clipped by 5 bases and J by 2 bases, with 13 bases between them. CDR1 MNHNS and CDR2 SASEGT come from the germline V gene. The CDR3 DNA reads as TGTGCCAGCAGTCCCCGGGACTTTGCCTACGAGCAGTACTTC. It encodes CASSPRDFAYEQYF.

This clonotype has at least ten counts. This chain connects TRBV2 to TRBJ1-6; D is ambiguous. Germline V gene data show CDR1 as SNHLY and CDR2 as FYNNEI. The CDR3 runs to 12 residues. Trimming removed 7 bases from V and 8 bases from J, with 9 bases in between. CDR3 in DNA: TGTGCCAGCACTAAGGACCATTCACCCCTCCACTTT. Protein: CASTKDHSPLHF.

This clonotype has ten or more counts. The V and J genes are TRBV30 and TRBJ2-7; tentatively, D is TRBD2 (6 bases). Germline assignment: CDR1 GTSNPN and CDR2 SVGIG (reference sequence). The CDR3 covers 13 residues. The V end lost 0 bases, the J end lost 2 bases, and 8 bases lay between the germline ends. The CDR3 is CAWSVLATYEQYF. CDR3 bases: TGTGCCTGGAGTGTTCTAGCGACCTACGAGCAGTACTTC.

This clonotype was seen ten or more times. This chain joins TRBV4-1 and TRBJ1-6; D is unclear. Germline V gene data show CDR1 as MGHRA and CDR2 as YSYEKL. This CDR3 has 14 amino acids. V was cut by 0 bases and J by 8 bases, with 8 bases left in between. The CDR3 nucleotides are TGCGCCAGCAGCCAAGAAAGGCGTTATTCACCCCTCCACTTT. This sequence encodes CASSQERRYSPLHF.